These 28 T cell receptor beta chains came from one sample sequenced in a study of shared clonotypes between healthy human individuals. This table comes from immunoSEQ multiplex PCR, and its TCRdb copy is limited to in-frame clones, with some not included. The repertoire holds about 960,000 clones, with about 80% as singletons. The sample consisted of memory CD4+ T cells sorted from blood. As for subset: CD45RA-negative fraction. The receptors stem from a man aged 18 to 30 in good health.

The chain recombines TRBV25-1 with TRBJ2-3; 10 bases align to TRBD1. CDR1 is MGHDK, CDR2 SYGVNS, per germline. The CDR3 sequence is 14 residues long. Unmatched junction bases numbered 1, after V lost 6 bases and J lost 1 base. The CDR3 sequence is CASRGTGGTDTQYF. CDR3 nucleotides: TGTGCCAGCAGAGGGACAGGGGGCACAGATACGCAGTATTTT.

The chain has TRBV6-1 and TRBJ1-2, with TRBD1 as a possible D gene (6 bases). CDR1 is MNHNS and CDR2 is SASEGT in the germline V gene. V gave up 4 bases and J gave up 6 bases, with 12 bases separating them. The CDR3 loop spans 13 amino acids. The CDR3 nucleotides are TGTGCCAGCAGTGCACAGGGCTCACATGGCTACACCTTC. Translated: CASSAQGSHGYTF.

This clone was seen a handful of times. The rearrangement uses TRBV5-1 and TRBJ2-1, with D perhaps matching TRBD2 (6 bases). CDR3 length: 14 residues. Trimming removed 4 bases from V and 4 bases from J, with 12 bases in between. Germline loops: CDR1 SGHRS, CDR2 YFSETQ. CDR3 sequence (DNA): TGCGCCAGCAGCGCTACGGGGGAATACAATGAGCAGTTCTTC. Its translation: CASSATGEYNEQFF. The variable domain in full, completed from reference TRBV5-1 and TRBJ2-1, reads KAGVTQTPRYLIKTRGQQVTLSCSPISGHRSVSWYQQTPGQGLQFLFEYFSETQRNKGNFPGRFSGRQFSNSRSEMNVSTLELGDSALYLCASSATGEYNEQFFGPGTRLTVL.

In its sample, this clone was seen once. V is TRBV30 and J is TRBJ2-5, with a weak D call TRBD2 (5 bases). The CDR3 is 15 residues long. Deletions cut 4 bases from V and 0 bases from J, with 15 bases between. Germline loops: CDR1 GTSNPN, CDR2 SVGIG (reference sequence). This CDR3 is CAWKAGRGYQETQYF. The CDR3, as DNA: TGTGCCTGGAAGGCGGGTCGAGGGTACCAAGAGACCCAGTACTTC.

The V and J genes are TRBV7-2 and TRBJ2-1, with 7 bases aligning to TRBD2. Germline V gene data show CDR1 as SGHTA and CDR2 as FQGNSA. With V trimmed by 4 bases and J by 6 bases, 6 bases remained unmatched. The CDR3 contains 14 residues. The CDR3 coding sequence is TGTGCCAGCAGCTCCATAGCGGGCCCCAATGAGCAGTTCTTC. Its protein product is CASSSIAGPNEQFF.

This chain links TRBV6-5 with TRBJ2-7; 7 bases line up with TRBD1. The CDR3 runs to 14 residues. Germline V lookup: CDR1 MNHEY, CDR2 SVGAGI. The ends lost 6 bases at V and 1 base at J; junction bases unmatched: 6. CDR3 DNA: TGTGCCAGCAGGGGGACAGATCTTTCCTACGAGCAGTACTTC. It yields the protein CASRGTDLSYEQYF.

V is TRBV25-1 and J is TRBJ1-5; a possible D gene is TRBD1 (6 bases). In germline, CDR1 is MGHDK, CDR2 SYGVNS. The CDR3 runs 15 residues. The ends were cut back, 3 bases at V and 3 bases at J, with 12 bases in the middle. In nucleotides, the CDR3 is TGTGCCAGCAGTGATGCTCGGGGGCCCAATCAGCCCCAGCATTTT. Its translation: CASSDARGPNQPQHF.

The DNA of the CDR3 is TGTGCCAGCTCACCGCAGGGGGTTGAAGAGCAGTACTTC. As protein: CASSPQGVEEQYF. The chain couples TRBV18 to TRBJ2-7; 7 nucleotides match TRBD1. V was pared by 3 bases and J by 7 bases, with 6 bases of the junction left unmatched. The CDR3 runs 13 residues. Germline CDR1 is KGHSH and CDR2 is LQKENI.

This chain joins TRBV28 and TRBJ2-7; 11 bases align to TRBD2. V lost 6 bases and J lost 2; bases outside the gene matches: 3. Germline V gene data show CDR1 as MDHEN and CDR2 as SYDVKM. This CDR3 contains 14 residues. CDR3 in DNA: TGTGCCAGCAGAAATAGCGGGGGGGCCTACGAGCAGTACTTC. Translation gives CASRNSGGAYEQYF.

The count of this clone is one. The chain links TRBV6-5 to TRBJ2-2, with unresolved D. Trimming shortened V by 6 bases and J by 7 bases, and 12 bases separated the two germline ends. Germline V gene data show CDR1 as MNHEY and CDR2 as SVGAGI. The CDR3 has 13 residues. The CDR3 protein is CASSLRVNGELFF. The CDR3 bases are TGTGCCAGCAGCCTAAGGGTGAACGGGGAGCTGTTTTTT.

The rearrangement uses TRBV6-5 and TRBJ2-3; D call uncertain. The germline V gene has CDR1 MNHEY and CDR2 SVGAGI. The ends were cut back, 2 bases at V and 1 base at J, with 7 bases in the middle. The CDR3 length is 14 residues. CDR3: CASSYPDRTDTQYF. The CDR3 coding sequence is TGTGCCAGCAGTTACCCCGACCGCACAGATACGCAGTATTTT.

The CDR3 DNA reads TGTGCCTCAGGGGTTAACTATGGCTACACCTTC. It codes for CASGVNYGYTF. This chain uses TRBV12-5 with TRBJ1-2, with D possibly being TRBD1 (6 bases). The CDR3 loop spans 11 amino acids. Germline assignment: CDR1 LGHNT and CDR2 FRNRAP.

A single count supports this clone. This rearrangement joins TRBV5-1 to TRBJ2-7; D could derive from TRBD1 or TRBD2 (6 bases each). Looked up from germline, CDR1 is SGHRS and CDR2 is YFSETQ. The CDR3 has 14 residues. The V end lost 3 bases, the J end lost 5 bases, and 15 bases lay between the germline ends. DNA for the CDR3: TGCGCCAGCAGCTGGGGAAGGGGGGACAACGAGCAGTACTTC. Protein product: CASSWGRGDNEQYF.

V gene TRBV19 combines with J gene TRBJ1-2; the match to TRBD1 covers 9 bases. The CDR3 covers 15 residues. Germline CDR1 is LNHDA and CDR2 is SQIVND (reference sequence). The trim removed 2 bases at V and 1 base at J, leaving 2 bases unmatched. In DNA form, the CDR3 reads TGTGCCAGTAGTATACGGGGACAGGGTAACTATGGCTACACCTTC. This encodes CASSIRGQGNYGYTF.

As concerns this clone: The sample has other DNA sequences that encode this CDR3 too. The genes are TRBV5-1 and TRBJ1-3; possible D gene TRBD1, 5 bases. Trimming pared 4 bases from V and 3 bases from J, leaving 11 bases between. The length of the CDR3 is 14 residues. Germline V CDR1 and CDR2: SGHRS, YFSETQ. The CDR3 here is CASSLGQGGNTIYF. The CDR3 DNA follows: TGCGCCAGCAGCCTGGGGCAGGGTGGAAACACCATATATTTT.

DNA of the CDR3: TGTGCCAGCAGAACAGGGGGCGCTAACTACAATGAGCAGTTCTTC. This gives the protein CASRTGGANYNEQFF. The chain couples TRBV7-9 to TRBJ2-1; 9 bases fit TRBD1. The V and J ends lost 6 bases and 3 bases, in that order; junction bases with no gene match: 6. From germline, CDR1 is SEHNR and CDR2 FQNEAQ (reference sequence). The CDR3 runs 15 residues. The complete variable domain, with remaining parts taken from reference TRBV7-9 and TRBJ2-1, reads DTGVSQNPRHKITKRGQNVTFRCDPISEHNRLYWYRQTLGQGPEFLTYFQNEAQLEKSRLLSDRFSAERPKGSFSTLEIQRTEQGDSAMYLCASRTGGANYNEQFFGPGTRLTVL.

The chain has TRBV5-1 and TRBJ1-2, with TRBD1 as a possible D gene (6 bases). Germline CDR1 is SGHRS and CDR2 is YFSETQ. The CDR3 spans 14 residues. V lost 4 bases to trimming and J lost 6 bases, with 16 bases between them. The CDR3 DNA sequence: TGCGCCAGCAGCCGACAGCCGGGGGCGGATGGCTACACCTTC. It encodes CASSRQPGADGYTF.

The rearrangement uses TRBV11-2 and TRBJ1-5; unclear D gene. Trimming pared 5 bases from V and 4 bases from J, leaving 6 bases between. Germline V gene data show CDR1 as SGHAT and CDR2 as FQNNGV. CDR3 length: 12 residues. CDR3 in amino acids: CASSPLNQPQHF. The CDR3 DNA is TGTGCCAGCAGCCCCCTGAATCAGCCCCAGCATTTT.

CDR3 in amino acids: CASSTGGGGLTYEQYF. The CDR3 DNA follows: TGTGCCAGCAGCACAGGGGGCGGCGGATTAACCTACGAGCAGTACTTC. The rearrangement uses TRBV7-8 and TRBJ2-7; 9 bases agree with TRBD1. V was pared by 5 bases and J by 2 bases, with 10 bases of the junction left unmatched. The CDR3 is made up of 16 amino acids. Germline V gives CDR1 SGHVS, CDR2 FQNEAQ.

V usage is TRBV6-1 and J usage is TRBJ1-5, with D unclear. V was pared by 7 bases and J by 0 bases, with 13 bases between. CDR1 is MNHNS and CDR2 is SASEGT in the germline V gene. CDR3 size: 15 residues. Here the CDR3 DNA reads TGTGCCAGCAAAGATTACAGCCTTAGCAATCAGCCCCAGCATTTT. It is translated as CASKDYSLSNQPQHF.

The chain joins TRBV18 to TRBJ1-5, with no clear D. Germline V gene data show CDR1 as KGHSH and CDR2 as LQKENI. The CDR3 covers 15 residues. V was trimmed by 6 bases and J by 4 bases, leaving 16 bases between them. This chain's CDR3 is CASSPTDGNNQPQHF. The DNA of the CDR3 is TGTGCCAGCTCTCCAACAGACGGGAATAATCAGCCCCAGCATTTT.

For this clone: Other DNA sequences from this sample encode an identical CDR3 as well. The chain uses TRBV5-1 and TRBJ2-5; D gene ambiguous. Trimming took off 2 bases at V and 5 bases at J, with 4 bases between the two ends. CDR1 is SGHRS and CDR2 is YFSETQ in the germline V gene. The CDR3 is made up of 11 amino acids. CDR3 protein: CASSFEETQYF. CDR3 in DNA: TGCGCCAGCAGCTTCGAGGAGACCCAGTACTTC.

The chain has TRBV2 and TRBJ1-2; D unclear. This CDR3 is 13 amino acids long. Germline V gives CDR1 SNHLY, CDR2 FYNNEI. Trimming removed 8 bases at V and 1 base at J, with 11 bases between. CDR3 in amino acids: CASVYSLNYGYTF. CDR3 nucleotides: TGTGCCAGCGTGTATAGTCTTAACTATGGCTACACCTTC.

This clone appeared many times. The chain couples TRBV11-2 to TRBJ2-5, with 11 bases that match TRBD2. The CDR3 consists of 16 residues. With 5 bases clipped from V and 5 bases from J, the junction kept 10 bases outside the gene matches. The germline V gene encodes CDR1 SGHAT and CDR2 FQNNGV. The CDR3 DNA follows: TGTGCCAGCAGCGCGACCCTGGGACTAGCGGCGGAGACCCAGTACTTC. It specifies CASSATLGLAAETQYF. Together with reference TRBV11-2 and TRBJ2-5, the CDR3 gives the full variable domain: EAGVAQSPRYKIIEKRQSVAFWCNPISGHATLYWYQQILGQGPKLLIQFQNNGVVDDSQLPKDRFSAERLKGVDSTLKIQPAKLEDSAVYLCASSATLGLAAETQYFGPGTRLLVL.

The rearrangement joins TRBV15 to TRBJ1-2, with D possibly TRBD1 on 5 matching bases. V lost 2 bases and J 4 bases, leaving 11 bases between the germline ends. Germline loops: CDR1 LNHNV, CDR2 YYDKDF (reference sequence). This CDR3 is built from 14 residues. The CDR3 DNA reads TGTGCCACCAGCAGATCGGGCCAGGGCTATGGCTACACCTTC. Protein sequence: CATSRSGQGYGYTF.

As DNA, the CDR3 is TGTGCCAGCAGTTTAGGTCTGGGGGGGGTCTACGAGCAGTACTTC. Protein product: CASSLGLGGVYEQYF. V usage is TRBV28 and J usage is TRBJ2-7; 7 nucleotides line up with TRBD2. Losses at the gene ends were 2 bases for V and 3 bases for J; bases not matched to a gene: 7. This CDR3 has 15 residues. Germline assignment: CDR1 MDHEN and CDR2 SYDVKM.

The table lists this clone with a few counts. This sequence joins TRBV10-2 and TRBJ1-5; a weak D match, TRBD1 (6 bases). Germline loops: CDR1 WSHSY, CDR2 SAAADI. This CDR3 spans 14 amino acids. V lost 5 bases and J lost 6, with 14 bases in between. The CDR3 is CASSLGGGAQPQHF. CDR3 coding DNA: TGCGCCAGCAGTCTAGGAGGGGGTGCTCAGCCCCAGCATTTT.

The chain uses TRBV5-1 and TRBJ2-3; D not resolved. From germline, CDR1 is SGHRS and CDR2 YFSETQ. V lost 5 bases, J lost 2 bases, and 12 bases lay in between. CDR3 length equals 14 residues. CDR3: CASSVGYATDTQYF. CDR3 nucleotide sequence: TGCGCCAGCAGTGTGGGGTATGCCACAGATACGCAGTATTTT.